The source of this TCR beta chain is a study of T cells in Graves' hyperthyroidism and ophthalmopathy. Overall study context: Specimen type is peripheral blood, collected at initial diagnosis prior to any treatment. The study's findings and limits: The model foresaw ophthalmopathy a median around seven months prior to onset.

The investigators amplified TCR beta CDR3 regions from RNA transcripts. The study used the HTBI primer set for a first-round RT-PCR of the TCR CDR3. MiXCR, applied by TCRdb to the multiplex PCR reads, yields one record per CDR3 protein. The sample holds under 400,000 distinct CDR3 sequences, around 14% seen once. V was clipped by 5 bases and J by 2 bases, with 16 bases between them. Germline V gives CDR1 DFQATT, CDR2 SNEGSKA (reference sequence). The CDR3 loop spans 14 amino acids. This clonotype was picked up many times. Its antigen is still unknown. The V gene is TRBV20-1, the J gene TRBJ2-7; D may be TRBD2 (6 bases). This receptor was taken from a woman under 30 with Graves' hyperthyroidism that later progressed to Graves' ophthalmopathy. Sequenced material: blood. This CDR3 is CSAFGSSETYEQYF. The CDR3 DNA reads as TGCAGTGCTTTTGGATCTAGCGAGACCTACGAGCAGTACTTC.